This T cell receptor (beta chain) was sequenced during a study of T-cell reconstitution after alpha-beta-depleted transplantation in children. Trimming removed 6 bases from V and 15 bases from J; junction bases left unmatched: 20. Germline V gene lookup returns CDR1 DFQATT and CDR2 SNEGSKA (reference sequence). The length of the CDR3 is 14 residues. In its sample, this clonotype was seen a few times. Preparation of the TCRbeta library was carried out with unique molecular identifiers. Using its own MiXCR run on the PCR reads, TCRdb lists one record per CDR3 protein. The data contain some 280,000 distinct CDR3 sequences, approximately 9.8% of them singletons.

This TCR was recovered from a human donor who donated a stem cell graft to a child with SCID. Sequencing was performed on PBMCs from the stem cell graft donor, taken from the stem cell graft. The chain has TRBV20-1 and TRBJ2-1, with 7 bases identical to TRBD1. CDR3 coding DNA: TGCAGTGCCTTACCGGGACAGCGAGCCGATTGGGGGTTCTTC. Its protein is CSALPGQRADWGFF.